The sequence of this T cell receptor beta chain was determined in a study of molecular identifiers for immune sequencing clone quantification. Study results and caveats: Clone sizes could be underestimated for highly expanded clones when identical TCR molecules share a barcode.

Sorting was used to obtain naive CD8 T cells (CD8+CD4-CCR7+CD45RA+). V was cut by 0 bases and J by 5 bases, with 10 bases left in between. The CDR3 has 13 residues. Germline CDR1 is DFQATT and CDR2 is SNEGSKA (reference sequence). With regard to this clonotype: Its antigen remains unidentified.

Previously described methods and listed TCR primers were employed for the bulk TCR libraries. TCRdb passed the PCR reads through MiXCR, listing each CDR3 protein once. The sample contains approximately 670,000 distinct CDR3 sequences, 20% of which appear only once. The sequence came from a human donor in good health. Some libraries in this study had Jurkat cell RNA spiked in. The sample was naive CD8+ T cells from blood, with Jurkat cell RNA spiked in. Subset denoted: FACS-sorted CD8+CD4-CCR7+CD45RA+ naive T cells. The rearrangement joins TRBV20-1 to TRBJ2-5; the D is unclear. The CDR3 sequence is CSARDLLGETQYF. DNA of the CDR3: TGCAGTGCTAGAGATCTGCTGGGGGAGACCCAGTACTTC.